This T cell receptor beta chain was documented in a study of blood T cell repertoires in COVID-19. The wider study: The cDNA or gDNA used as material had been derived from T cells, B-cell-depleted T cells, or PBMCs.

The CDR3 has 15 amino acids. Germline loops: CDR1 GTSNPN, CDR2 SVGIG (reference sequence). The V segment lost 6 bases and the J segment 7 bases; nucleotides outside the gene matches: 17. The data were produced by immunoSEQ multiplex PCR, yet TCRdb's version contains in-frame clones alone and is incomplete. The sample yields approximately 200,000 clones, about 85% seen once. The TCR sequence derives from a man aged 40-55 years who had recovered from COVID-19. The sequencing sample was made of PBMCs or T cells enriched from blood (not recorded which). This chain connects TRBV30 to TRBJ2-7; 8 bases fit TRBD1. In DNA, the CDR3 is TGTGCCTGCCAAACTCGGGACAGGCCGACTTTTGAGCAGTACTTC. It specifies CACQTRDRPTFEQYF.